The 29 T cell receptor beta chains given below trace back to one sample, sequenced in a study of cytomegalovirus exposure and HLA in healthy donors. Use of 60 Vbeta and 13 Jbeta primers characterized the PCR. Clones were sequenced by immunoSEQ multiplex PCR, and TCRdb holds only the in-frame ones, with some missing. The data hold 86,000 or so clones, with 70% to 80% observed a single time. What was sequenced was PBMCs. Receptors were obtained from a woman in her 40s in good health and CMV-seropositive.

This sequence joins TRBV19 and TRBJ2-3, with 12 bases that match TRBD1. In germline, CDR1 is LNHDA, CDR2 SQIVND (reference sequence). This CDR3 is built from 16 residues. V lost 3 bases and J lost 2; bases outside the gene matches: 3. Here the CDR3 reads CASSIGTGGSTDTQYF. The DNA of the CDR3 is TGTGCCAGTAGTATCGGGACAGGGGGCTCCACAGATACGCAGTATTTT.

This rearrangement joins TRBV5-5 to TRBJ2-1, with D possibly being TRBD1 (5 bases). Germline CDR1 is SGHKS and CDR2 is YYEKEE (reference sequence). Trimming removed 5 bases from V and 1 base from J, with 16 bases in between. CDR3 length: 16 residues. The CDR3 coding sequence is TGTGCCAGCAGGTGGAAGGGGCTTGATTCCTACAATGAGCAGTTCTTC. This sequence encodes CASRWKGLDSYNEQFF.

CDR3 DNA: TGTGCTAGTGGACCAACGACAGGGAAATTGACCTACGAGCAGTACTTC. As protein: CASGPTTGKLTYEQYF. This chain links TRBV12-5 with TRBJ2-5; TRBD1 agrees at 7 bases. Judging by the DNA end, TRBJ2-7 fits better; the J call may be wrong. CDR1 and CDR2 from the germline V gene are LGHNT and FRNRAP. The CDR3 contains 16 residues.

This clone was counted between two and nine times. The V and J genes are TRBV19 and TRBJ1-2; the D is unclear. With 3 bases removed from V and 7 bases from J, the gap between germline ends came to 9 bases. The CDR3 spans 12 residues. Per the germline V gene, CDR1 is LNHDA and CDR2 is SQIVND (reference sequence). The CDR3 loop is CASSIWEGGYTF. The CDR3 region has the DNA TGTGCCAGTAGTATCTGGGAGGGTGGCTACACCTTC.

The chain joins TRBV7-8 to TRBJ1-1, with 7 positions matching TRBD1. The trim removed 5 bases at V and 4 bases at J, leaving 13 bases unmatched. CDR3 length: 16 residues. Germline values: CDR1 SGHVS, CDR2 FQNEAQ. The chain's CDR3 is CASSPRRQGIGTEAFF. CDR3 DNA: TGTGCCAGCAGCCCCCGGAGACAGGGAATTGGCACTGAAGCTTTCTTT.

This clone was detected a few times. The CDR3 protein is CASSQGAGEKLFF. The CDR3 DNA follows: TGTGCCAGCAGCCAGGGGGCAGGTGAAAAACTGTTTTTT. The V gene is TRBV7-9, the J gene TRBJ1-4, with 8 bases aligning to TRBD1. In germline, CDR1 is SEHNR, CDR2 FQNEAQ (reference sequence). V shed 5 bases, J shed 7 bases, and the junction held 3 bases outside the gene matches. The CDR3 totals 13 residues.

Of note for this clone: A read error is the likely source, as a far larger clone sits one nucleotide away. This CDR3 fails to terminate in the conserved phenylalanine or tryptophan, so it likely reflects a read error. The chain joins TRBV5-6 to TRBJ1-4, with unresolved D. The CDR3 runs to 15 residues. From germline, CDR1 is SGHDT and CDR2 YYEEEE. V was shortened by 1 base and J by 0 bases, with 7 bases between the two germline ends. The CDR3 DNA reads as TGTGCCAGCAGCTTGTGGGGAGCAACTAATGAAAAACTGTTTGTT. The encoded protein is CASSLWGATNEKLFV.

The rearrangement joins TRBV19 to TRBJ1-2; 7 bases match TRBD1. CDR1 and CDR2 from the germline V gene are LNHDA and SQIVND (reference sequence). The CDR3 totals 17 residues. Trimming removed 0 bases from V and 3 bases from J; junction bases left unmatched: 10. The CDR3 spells CASSIDHGTGAYYGYTF. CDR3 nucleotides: TGTGCCAGTAGTATAGATCACGGCACAGGGGCCTACTATGGCTACACCTTC.

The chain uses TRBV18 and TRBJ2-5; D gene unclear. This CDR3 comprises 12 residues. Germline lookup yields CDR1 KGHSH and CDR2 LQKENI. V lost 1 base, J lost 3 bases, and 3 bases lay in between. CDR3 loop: CASSPREETQYF. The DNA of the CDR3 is TGTGCCAGCTCACCACGAGAAGAGACCCAGTACTTC.

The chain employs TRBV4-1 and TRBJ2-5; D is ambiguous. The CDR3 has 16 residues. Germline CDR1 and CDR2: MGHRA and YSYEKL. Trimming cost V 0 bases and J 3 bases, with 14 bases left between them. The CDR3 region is CASSQENVYQEETQYF. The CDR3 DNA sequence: TGCGCCAGCAGCCAAGAAAATGTATATCAGGAAGAGACCCAGTACTTC.

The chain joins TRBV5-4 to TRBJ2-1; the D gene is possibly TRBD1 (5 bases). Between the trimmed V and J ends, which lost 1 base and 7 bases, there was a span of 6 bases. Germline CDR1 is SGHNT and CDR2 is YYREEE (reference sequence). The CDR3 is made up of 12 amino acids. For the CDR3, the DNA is TGTGCCAGCAGCTTGCAGGGTAATGAGCAGTTCTTC. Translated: CASSLQGNEQFF.

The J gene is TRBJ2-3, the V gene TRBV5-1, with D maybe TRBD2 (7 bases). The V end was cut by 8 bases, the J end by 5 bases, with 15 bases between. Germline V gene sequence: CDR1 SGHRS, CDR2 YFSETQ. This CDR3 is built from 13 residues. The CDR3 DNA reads TGCGCCAGTAGAACAGGGAGGGAAGATACGCAGTATTTT. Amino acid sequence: CASRTGREDTQYF.

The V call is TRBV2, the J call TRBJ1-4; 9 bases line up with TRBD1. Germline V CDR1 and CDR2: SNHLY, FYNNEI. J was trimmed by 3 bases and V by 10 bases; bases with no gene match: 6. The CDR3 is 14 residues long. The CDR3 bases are TGTGCCACCTTCCGGGACAGGGCTAATGAAAAACTGTTTTTT. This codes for CATFRDRANEKLFF.

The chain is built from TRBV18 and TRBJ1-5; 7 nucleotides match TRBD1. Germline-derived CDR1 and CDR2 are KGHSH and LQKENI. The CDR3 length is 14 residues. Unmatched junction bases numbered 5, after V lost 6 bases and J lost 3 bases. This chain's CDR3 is CASSPTGANQPQHF. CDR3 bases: TGTGCCAGCTCTCCTACAGGGGCCAATCAGCCCCAGCATTTT.

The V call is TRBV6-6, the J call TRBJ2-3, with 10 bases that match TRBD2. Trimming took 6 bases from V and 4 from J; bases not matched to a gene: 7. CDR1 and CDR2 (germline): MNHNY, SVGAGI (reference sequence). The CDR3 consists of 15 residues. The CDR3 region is CASSASGRVADTQYF. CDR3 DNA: TGTGCCAGCAGCGCCAGCGGGAGGGTCGCAGATACGCAGTATTTT.

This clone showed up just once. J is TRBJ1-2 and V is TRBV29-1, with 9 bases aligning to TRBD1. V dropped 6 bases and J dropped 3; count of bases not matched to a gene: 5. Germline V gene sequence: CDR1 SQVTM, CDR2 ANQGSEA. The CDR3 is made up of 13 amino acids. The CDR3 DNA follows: TGCAGCGTCGAGGGGACAGGGTACTATGGCTACACCTTC. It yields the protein CSVEGTGYYGYTF.

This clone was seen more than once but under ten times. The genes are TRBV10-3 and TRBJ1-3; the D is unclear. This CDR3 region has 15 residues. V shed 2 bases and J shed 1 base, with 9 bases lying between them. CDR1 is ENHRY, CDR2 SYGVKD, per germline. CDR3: CAISEPGVSGNTIYF. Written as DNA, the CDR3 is TGTGCCATCAGTGAGCCCGGAGTGTCTGGAAACACCATATATTTT.

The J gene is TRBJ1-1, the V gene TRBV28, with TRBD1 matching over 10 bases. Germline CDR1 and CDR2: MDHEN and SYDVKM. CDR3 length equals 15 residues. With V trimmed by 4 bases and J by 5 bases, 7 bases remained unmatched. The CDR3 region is CASSSPGQGRTEAFF. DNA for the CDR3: TGTGCCAGCAGTTCCCCGGGACAGGGGAGGACTGAAGCTTTCTTT.

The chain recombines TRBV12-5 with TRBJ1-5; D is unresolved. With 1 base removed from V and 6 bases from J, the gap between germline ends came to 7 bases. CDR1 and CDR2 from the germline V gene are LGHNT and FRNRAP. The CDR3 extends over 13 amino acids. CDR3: CASGLGAGQPQHF. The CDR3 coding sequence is TGTGCTAGTGGTTTGGGAGCGGGTCAGCCCCAGCATTTT.

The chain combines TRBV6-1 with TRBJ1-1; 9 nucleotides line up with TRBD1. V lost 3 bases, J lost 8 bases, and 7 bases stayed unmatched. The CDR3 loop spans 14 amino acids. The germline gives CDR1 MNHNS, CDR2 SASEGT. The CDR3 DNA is TGTGCCAGCAGTGATAGCATTGGACAGGGGGAAGCTTTCTTT. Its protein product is CASSDSIGQGEAFF.

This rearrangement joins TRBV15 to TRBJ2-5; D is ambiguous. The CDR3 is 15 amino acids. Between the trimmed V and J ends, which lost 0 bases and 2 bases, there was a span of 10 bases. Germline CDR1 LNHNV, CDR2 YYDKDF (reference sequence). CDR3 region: CATSRDSRLQETQYF. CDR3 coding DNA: TGTGCCACCAGCAGAGATAGCCGCTTACAAGAGACCCAGTACTTC.

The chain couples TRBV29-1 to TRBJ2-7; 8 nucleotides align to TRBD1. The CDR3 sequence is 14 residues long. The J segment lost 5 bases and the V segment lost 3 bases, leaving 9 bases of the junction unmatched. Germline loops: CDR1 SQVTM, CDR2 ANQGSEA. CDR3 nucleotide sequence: TGCAGCGTTGATAGGGGGACAGGAGGACACGAGCAGTACTTC. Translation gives CSVDRGTGGHEQYF.

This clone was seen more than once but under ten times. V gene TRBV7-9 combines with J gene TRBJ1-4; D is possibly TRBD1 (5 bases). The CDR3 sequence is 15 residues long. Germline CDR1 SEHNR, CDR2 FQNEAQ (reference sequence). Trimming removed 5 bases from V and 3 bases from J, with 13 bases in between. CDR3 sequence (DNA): TGTGCCAGCAGCCCCCCGACAGAGTCTAATGAAAAACTGTTTTTT. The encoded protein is CASSPPTESNEKLFF.

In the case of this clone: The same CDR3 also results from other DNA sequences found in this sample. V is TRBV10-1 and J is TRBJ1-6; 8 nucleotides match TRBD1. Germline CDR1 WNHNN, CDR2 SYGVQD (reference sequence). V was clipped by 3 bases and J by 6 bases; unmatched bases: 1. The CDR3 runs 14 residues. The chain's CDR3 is CASSDGQGNSPLHF. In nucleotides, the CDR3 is TGCGCCAGCAGTGACGGACAGGGTAATTCACCCCTCCACTTT.

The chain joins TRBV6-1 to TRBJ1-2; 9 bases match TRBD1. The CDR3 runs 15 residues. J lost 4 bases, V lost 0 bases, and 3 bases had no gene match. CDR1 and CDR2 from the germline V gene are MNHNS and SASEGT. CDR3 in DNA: TGTGCCAGCAGTGAAGCGACAGGGGGGGGCTATGGCTACACCTTC. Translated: CASSEATGGGYGYTF.

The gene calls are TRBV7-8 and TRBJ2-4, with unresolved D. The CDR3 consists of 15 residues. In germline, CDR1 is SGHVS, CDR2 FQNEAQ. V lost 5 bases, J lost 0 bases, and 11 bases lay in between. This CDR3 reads CASSQTGLAKNIQYF. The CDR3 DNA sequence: TGTGCCAGCAGCCAAACGGGTCTAGCCAAAAACATTCAGTACTTC.

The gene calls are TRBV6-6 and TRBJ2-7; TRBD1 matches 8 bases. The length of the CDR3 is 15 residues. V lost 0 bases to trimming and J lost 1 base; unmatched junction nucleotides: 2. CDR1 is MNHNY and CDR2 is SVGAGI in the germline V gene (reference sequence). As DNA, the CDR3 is TGTGCCAGCAGTTACTCAGGGGACAGGTCCTACGAGCAGTACTTC. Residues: CASSYSGDRSYEQYF.

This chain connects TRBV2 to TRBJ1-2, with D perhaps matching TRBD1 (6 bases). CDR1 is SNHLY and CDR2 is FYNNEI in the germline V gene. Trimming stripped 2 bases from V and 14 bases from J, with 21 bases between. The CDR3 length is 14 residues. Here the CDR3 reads CASSESRQEAVRTF. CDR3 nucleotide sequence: TGTGCCAGCAGTGAATCCCGACAGGAGGCGGTGAGAACCTTC.

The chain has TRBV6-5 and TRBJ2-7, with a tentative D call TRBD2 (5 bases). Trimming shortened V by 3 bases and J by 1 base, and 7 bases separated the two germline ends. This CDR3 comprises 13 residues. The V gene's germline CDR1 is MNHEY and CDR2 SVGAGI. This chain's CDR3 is CASSYSGSYEQYF. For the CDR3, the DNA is TGTGCCAGCAGTTATTCGGGATCCTACGAGCAGTACTTC.